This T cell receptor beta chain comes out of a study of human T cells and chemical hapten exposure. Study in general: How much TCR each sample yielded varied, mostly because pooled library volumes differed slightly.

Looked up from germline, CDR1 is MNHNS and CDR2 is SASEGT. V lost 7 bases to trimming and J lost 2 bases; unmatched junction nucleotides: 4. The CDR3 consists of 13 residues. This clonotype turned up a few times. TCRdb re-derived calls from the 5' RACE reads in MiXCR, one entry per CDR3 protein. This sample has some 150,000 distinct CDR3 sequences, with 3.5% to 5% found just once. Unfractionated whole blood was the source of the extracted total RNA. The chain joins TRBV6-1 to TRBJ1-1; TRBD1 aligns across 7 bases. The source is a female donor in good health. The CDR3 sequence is CASTRTGNTEAFF. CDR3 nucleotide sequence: TGTGCCAGCACCCGGACAGGAAACACTGAAGCTTTCTTT.